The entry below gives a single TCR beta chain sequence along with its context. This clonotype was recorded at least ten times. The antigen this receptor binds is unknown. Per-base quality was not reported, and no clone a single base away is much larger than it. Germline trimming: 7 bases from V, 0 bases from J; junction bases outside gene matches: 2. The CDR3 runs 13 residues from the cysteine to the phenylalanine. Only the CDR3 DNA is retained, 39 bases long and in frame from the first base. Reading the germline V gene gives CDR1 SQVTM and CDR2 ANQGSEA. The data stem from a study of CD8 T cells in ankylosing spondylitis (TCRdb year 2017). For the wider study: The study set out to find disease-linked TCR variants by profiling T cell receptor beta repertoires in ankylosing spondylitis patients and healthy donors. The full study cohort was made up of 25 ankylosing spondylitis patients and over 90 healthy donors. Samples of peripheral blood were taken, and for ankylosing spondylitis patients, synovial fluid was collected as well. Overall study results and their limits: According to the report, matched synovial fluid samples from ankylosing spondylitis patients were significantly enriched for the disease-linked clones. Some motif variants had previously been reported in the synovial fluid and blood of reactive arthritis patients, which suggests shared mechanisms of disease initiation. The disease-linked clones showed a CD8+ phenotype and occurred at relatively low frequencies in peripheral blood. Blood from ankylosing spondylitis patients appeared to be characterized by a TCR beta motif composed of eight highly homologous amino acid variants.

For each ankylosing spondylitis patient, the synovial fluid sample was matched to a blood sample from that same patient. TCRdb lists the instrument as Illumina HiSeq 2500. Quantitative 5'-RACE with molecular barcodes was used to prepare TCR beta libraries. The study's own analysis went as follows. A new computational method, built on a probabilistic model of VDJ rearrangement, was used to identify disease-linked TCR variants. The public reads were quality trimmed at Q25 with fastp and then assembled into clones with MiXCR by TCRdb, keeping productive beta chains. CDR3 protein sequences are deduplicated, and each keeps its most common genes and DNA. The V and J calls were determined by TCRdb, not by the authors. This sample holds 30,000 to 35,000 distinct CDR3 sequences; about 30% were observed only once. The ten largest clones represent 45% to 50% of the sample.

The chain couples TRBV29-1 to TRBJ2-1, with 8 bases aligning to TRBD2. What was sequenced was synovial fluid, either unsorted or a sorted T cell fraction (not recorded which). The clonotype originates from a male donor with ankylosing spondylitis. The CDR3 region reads CSASGYSYNEQFF. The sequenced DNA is TGCAGCGCTAGCGGGTACTCCTACAATGAGCAGTTCTTC.